This T cell receptor (beta chain) derives from a study of blood T cell repertoires in COVID-19. As for the study in general: The samples span acute and convalescent COVID-19 from the United States, Italy and Spain. PBMCs, B-cell-depleted T cells, or T cells provided the cDNA or gDNA that made up the material.

This CDR3 region has 15 residues. Germline values: CDR1 MNHGY, CDR2 SAAAGT. Deletions cut 9 bases from V and 8 bases from J, with 20 bases between. The authors' processing: Estimated nucleated cell counts came from reference gene primer amplification. Sequencing used immunoSEQ multiplex PCR; TCRdb keeps in-frame clones, though not all of them. V and J calls and clone size are as listed in that table; D and trimming were resolved from the DNA. Among approximately 69,000 clones, around 88% were seen once, and the ten largest hold roughly 12%. This clone was counted a single time. The receptor comes from a human donor in a cohort sampled during active COVID-19. The chain recombines TRBV6-8 with TRBJ1-6; tentative D call: TRBD1 (5 bases). Sequences were obtained from peripheral blood. CDR3 coding DNA: TGTGCCAGTTTTATAGTACAGGATGAAGATTCACCCCTCCACTTT. Protein sequence: CASFIVQDEDSPLHF.